This TCR beta chain stems from a study of blood T cell repertoires in COVID-19. This clone has only one observation. Clones were read by immunoSEQ multiplex PCR, and TCRdb kept only the in-frame ones, dropping some. Among over 200,000 clones, approximately 90% were seen once, and the ten largest hold approximately 9.5%. The CDR3 is made up of 14 amino acids. Germline V gene lookup returns CDR1 SGDLS and CDR2 YYNGEE. The trim removed 4 bases at V and 3 bases at J, leaving 7 bases unmatched. The chain couples TRBV9 to TRBJ2-7; TRBD1 aligns across 7 bases. The source is a man in his forties or fifties who had recovered from COVID-19. Sequencing was performed on PBMCs or T cells enriched from blood (not recorded which). CDR3 amino acids: CASSTGQRRYEQYF. The CDR3 DNA reads TGTGCCAGCAGCACGGGACAGAGACGCTACGAGCAGTACTTC.